The rows below give T cell receptor beta chains drawn from one sample of a study of T cell repertoires in cytomegalovirus infection. These receptors have no known antigen. One entry per CDR3 protein results from TCRdb running MiXCR on the reads. The repertoire holds hundreds of thousands of distinct CDR3 sequences, with about a third as singletons. The sequencing here drew on cultured CD8+ T cells from PBMCs, taken from culture after CMV antigen stimulation. Every receptor here comes from a human donor in good health (CMV status not recorded). Some clones in this sample may be carry-over from other donors' samples. Both conserved end residues are part of each CDR3. The D gene is left open where the match is weak. Clone sizes are given selectively: once, few, many, or a class where the clone is expanded.

v_call,j_call,clone_size,d_call,cdr3_aa,cdr3_nt
TRBV6-5,TRBJ2-1,.,.,CASSYRPEYNEQFF,TGTGCCAGCAGTTACCGTCCAGAATACAATGAGCAGTTCTTC
TRBV7-6,TRBJ2-4,.,TRBD1,CASSLGQGATKNIQYF,TGTGCCAGCAGCTTAGGGCAGGGGGCGACCAAAAACATTCAGTACTTC
TRBV9,TRBJ2-3,.,TRBD2,CASSVGGGRTRTDTQYF,TGTGCCAGCAGCGTAGGAGGCGGGAGGACACGCACAGATACGCAGTATTTT
TRBV15,TRBJ2-7,.,.,CATSTRRGSSYEQYF,TGTGCCACCAGCACCAGGAGGGGCAGCTCCTACGAGCAGTACTTC
TRBV20-1,TRBJ2-7,.,TRBD1,CSASQGGASYEQYF,TGCAGTGCTAGCCAAGGGGGCGCGTCCTACGAGCAGTACTTC
TRBV15,TRBJ2-2,few,.,CATSRDLSSGELFF,TGTGCCACCAGCAGAGATCTGTCGTCCGGGGAGCTGTTTTTT
TRBV6-5,TRBJ1-1,few,.,CASSYTSTVWLTEAFF,TGTGCCAGCAGTTACACCTCCACAGTGTGGTTGACTGAAGCTTTCTTT
TRBV7-6,TRBJ2-3,many,TRBD1,CASSSRQGPDTQYF,TGTGCCAGCAGCTCCAGACAGGGCCCCGATACGCAGTATTTT
TRBV4-1,TRBJ1-3,.,.,CASSQDHTAGNTIYF,TGCGCCAGCAGCCAAGATCACACAGCTGGAAACACCATATATTTT
TRBV7-6,TRBJ2-2,.,.,CASTRVGDTGELFF,TGTGCCAGCACCAGGGTGGGGGACACCGGGGAGCTGTTTTTT
TRBV4-1,TRBJ1-1,.,.,CASSLPHGQAEAFF,TGCGCCAGCAGCCTCCCCCACGGTCAGGCTGAAGCTTTCTTT
TRBV7-7,TRBJ1-3,many,.,CASSRSSGNTIYF,TGTGCTAGCAGCCGCAGCTCTGGAAACACCATATATTTT
TRBV19,TRBJ1-1,.,TRBD1,CASSIRGQGTNTEAFF,TGTGCCAGTAGTATACGGGGACAGGGTACGAACACTGAAGCTTTCTTT
TRBV12-3/TRBV12-4,TRBJ1-1,few,.,CASSFPRSHTGSTEAFF,TGTGCCAGCAGTTTCCCCCGGTCCCACACAGGGAGCACTGAAGCTTTCTTT
TRBV7-6,TRBJ2-2,many,TRBD2,CASSLGFAAGAHTGELFF,TGTGCCAGCAGCTTAGGGTTTGCAGCGGGGGCCCACACCGGGGAGCTGTTTTTT
TRBV7-6,TRBJ2-6,few,.,CASSGYRNGANVLTF,TGTGCCAGCAGCGGCTACAGAAATGGGGCCAACGTCCTGACTTTC
TRBV20-1,TRBJ1-4,few,.,CSAREGSTNEKLFF,TGCAGTGCTAGAGAGGGGAGCACTAATGAAAAACTGTTTTTT
TRBV14,TRBJ1-6,.,.,CASSAGRVSFYSPLHF,TGTGCCAGCAGCGCGGGGAGGGTGTCCTTTTATTCACCCCTCCACTTT
TRBV7-9,TRBJ1-4,many,TRBD1,CASSGQGDEKLFF,TGTGCCAGCAGCGGACAGGGAGATGAAAAACTGTTTTTT
TRBV12-3/TRBV12-4,TRBJ1-1,many,TRBD1,CASSLKPGGDTEAFF,TGTGCCAGCAGTTTAAAGCCAGGGGGGGACACTGAAGCTTTCTTT
TRBV12-3/TRBV12-4,TRBJ2-3,many,.,CASTTGVEESTDTQYF,TGTGCCAGCACCACCGGAGTAGAAGAAAGCACAGATACGCAGTATTTT
TRBV6-1,TRBJ2-1,few,.,CASSYVRSHNEQFF,TGTGCCAGCAGTTACGTCAGGAGCCACAATGAGCAGTTCTTC
TRBV5-6,TRBJ1-5,many,.,CASSLSTGSFTQPQHF,TGTGCCAGCAGCTTGAGTACAGGGAGTTTTACTCAGCCCCAGCATTTT
TRBV20-1,TRBJ2-5,.,.,CSLTENQETQYF,TGCAGTCTTACAGAGAACCAAGAGACCCAGTACTTC
TRBV5-4,TRBJ2-3,.,TRBD2,CASSLGWGRGEATDTQYF,TGTGCCAGCAGCTTGGGGTGGGGGCGGGGGGAGGCCACAGATACGCAGTATTTT
TRBV6-6,TRBJ2-1,.,.,CASEQGNEQFF,TGTGCCAGCGAACAGGGCAATGAGCAGTTCTTC
TRBV12-3/TRBV12-4,TRBJ2-2,many,.,CASSPMGGFGTGELFF,TGTGCCAGCAGCCCGATGGGGGGATTCGGGACCGGGGAGCTGTTTTTT
TRBV6-1,TRBJ2-3,.,TRBD2,CASSGRASGGRTDTQYF,TGTGCCAGCAGTGGGAGGGCTAGCGGGGGACGCACGGATACGCAGTATTTT
TRBV4-1,TRBJ1-2,few,TRBD1,CASTTKYRDRGSVDYGYTF,TGCGCCAGCACCACTAAATACCGGGACAGGGGGTCTGTAGACTATGGCTACACCTTC
TRBV7-9,TRBJ2-1,many,.,CASSGVGAERVFF,TGTGCCAGCAGCGGGGTAGGGGCCGAACGTGTGTTCTTC
TRBV7-9,TRBJ1-1,.,.,CASSWRGGSVTEAFF,TGTGCCAGCAGCTGGCGAGGGGGGAGCGTCACTGAAGCTTTCTTT
TRBV6-6,TRBJ2-3,.,.,CASSYSRGSTDTQYF,TGTGCCAGCAGTTACTCGAGGGGTAGCACAGATACGCAGTATTTT
TRBV5-4,TRBJ2-1,few,.,CASSLGRQSYNEQFF,TGTGCCAGCAGCTTGGGACGCCAGTCCTACAATGAGCAGTTCTTC
TRBV9,TRBJ1-2,.,.,CASSPQGLSYGYTF,TGTGCCAGCAGCCCTCAGGGCCTCTCATATGGCTACACCTTC
TRBV4-1,TRBJ1-2,.,.,CASSHLDPTGYTF,TGCGCCAGCAGCCACCTTGACCCCACGGGCTACACCTTC
TRBV27,TRBJ1-6,.,.,CASSSMSSYNSPLHF,TGTGCCAGCAGTTCCATGAGCTCCTATAATTCACCCCTCCACTTT
TRBV7-8,TRBJ2-3,.,.,CASSPPVEGGTDTQYF,TGTGCCAGCAGCCCACCCGTTGAGGGTGGAACAGATACGCAGTATTTT
TRBV10-2,TRBJ2-3,few,.,CASIHLRTDTQYF,TGCGCCAGCATCCACCTTCGCACAGATACGCAGTATTTT
TRBV29-1,TRBJ1-4,.,.,CSVEGTTNEKLFF,TGCAGCGTCGAAGGGACAACTAATGAAAAACTGTTTTTT
TRBV27,TRBJ2-7,few,TRBD1,CASSRVGTGSRYEQYF,TGTGCCAGCAGTCGGGTCGGGACAGGTTCCCGCTACGAGCAGTACTTC
TRBV7-6,TRBJ2-1,many,TRBD2,CASSLRTSGGVNEQFF,TGTGCCAGCAGCTTAAGGACTAGCGGGGGGGTTAATGAGCAGTTCTTC
TRBV27,TRBJ2-2,.,.,CASSFGGAGLFF,TGTGCCAGCAGTTTCGGGGGCGCGGGGCTGTTTTTT
TRBV4-1,TRBJ1-5,.,.,CASSQEGVGGQPQHF,TGCGCCAGCAGCCAAGAGGGGGTTGGGGGTCAGCCCCAGCATTTT
TRBV20-1,TRBJ1-1,.,.,CSARGSTIPNTEAFF,TGCAGTGCTAGAGGGTCCACTATCCCCAACACTGAAGCTTTCTTT
TRBV7-8,TRBJ2-1,.,TRBD1,CVSSLTGTAYNEQFF,TGTGTCAGCAGCTTGACCGGGACAGCTTACAATGAGCAGTTCTTC
TRBV6-5,TRBJ2-3,few,.,CASSYSDLGPGITDTQYF,TGTGCCAGCAGTTACTCGGACCTGGGGCCGGGGATCACAGATACGCAGTATTTT
TRBV7-8,TRBJ2-2,.,.,CASSLGIRATGELFF,TGTGCCAGCAGCTTAGGGATCAGGGCCACCGGGGAGCTGTTTTTT
TRBV6-8,TRBJ1-5,few,.,CASSNGGGNQPQHF,TGTGCCAGCAGTAACGGGGGGGGCAATCAGCCCCAGCATTTT
TRBV15,TRBJ1-1,.,TRBD1,CATSSPDRGDLNTEAFF,TGTGCCACCAGCAGCCCTGACAGGGGGGACCTTAACACTGAAGCTTTCTTT
TRBV13,TRBJ2-1,few,TRBD2,CASSSGVAGGPSYNEQFF,TGTGCCAGCAGCTCCGGGGTAGCGGGGGGGCCCTCCTACAATGAGCAGTTCTTC
TRBV6-1,TRBJ2-7,few,.,CASRPSPHEQYF,TGTGCCAGCAGGCCTAGCCCCCACGAGCAGTACTTC
TRBV12-3/TRBV12-4,TRBJ2-5,few,.,CASSFTRGETQYF,TGTGCCAGCAGTTTTACGCGGGGAGAGACCCAGTACTTC
TRBV7-8,TRBJ2-7,.,TRBD1,CASSQGQLSSYEQYF,TGTGCCAGCAGCCAGGGACAGTTGAGCTCCTACGAGCAGTACTTC
TRBV12-3/TRBV12-4,TRBJ2-7,many,TRBD1,CASSYRGDSYEQYF,TGTGCCAGCAGTTACAGGGGTGATTCCTACGAGCAGTACTTC
TRBV10-2,TRBJ2-3,few,TRBD2,CASATSGAEDTQYF,TGCGCCAGTGCGACTAGCGGTGCGGAAGATACGCAGTATTTT
TRBV15,TRBJ2-5,.,.,CATTEAGRLETQYF,TGTGCCACCACAGAGGCAGGGAGACTTGAGACCCAGTACTTC